This T cell receptor (beta chain) comes out of a study of cytomegalovirus exposure and HLA in healthy donors (dated by TCRdb to about 2017). The study in broad terms: In an earlier analysis of 450 to 750 of the donors, about 260 Gb of sequence data and 120 million or so unique TCR beta sequences from roughly 190 million T cells were reported. Every discovery cohort repertoire had been produced on one sequencing platform. The study profiled the T cell repertoires of 500 to 800 subjects by immunosequencing and related them to cytomegalovirus serostatus. HLA typing included class I and class II loci at four-digit resolution. The aim of the study was to test whether cataloging public T cell receptors could identify signatures of past pathogen exposure. To decide whether each TCR beta V gene segment behaved as functional or pseudogenic, an earlier analysis of several hundred of the donors relied on high-throughput TCR beta sequencing. Of the roughly 390 genotyped donors, 65% to 90% fell in the genetic ancestry cluster associated with self-reported Caucasian donors. Donor age, sex, ethnicity and CMV serostatus were compiled alongside the repertoire data. Among a few hundred genotyped donors of the cohort, an average of approximately 250,000 unique TCR beta nucleotide sequences were sequenced per donor, roughly 18% of them non-productive. Five DR-DQ haplotypes were handled as single units for association and clustering, since linkage in the cohort was strong. Typing coverage differed by locus: A, B, C, DRB1 and DQB1 were typed in about 629-640 donors, DQA1 in about 550, DPA1 in some 570, and DPB1 in roughly 450. About 280 gigabases of sequencing data and around 85 million unique TCR sequences made up an early release that covered under 750 HLA-typed donors. In the later analysis, no new phenotypic data were used to find candidate immune exposures; instead, reliance was placed on TCR beta sequences and their occurrence across donors. Along with the approximately 700-subject first cohort, a separate validation cohort of around 120 different subjects was used. To predict cytomegalovirus infection status, the study combined high-throughput TCR immunosequencing, statistical association of individual TCRs with disease status, and machine learning. A later genetic analysis took genome-wide SNP genotypes for about 60% of the roughly 670 donors and used that subset as a discovery cohort. A later analysis re-examined previously published TCR beta repertoires from about 670 donors and added high-resolution HLA genotyping to investigate patterns of TCR occurrence. Broader findings and caveats from the paper: Because counts were too low, more than 15 rarely observed V segments, including chromosome 9 orphons, were left out of the earlier analysis of about 500 of the donors. Assigning TCR associations to individual alleles was difficult when HLA alleles, especially DR and DQ, strongly co-occurred. Broadly in line with IMGT annotations, most TCR beta V segments showed up in productive rearrangements about 87% or about 30% of the time in an earlier analysis of several hundred of the donors. In a later analysis, HLA-associated TCR beta chains were found to be more clonally expanded and to have lower generation probabilities than equally common non-associated chains. Across donors, most TCR sequences were observed very rarely, whereas some public TCRs were present in many individuals. In this cohort, only TCR beta chains were sequenced, and detectable features were limited by the absence of alpha or paired-chain data. A further reported finding was that TCR beta sequences accurately predicted the HLA-A and HLA-B alleles for most subjects in the first cohort. Presence/absence analyses assumed roughly uniform sequencing depth across donors, an assumption that may not hold. It was suggested by the authors that the approach could potentially be generalized to other disease states and immunological phenotypes. The classifier was reported to diagnose cytomegalovirus status with high specificity and sensitivity in both the original cohort and the validation cohort. A few of the identified cytomegalovirus-associated TCR beta chains were confirmed in vitro to be specific for cytomegalovirus antigens. The only immune exposure information available for the cohort was CMV serostatus. Specific HLA alleles were associated with some 15,000 TCR beta sequences at a false discovery rate of 0.05 in a later analysis. Correlated functional status among segregating V segments might reflect linkage disequilibrium, but an unknown experimental factor could not be ruled out. Because HLA typing was unavailable for some donors at each locus, only the typed subset was used in association tests. A later genetic analysis associated a missense DCLRE1C variant with V-gene and J-gene trimming of TCR beta chains, and an independent cohort replicated the association. In the study, 150 to 200 TCR beta chains were listed as associated with cytomegalovirus. In a later genetic analysis, fewer N-insertions in productive TCRs were reported among donors in an Asian-associated ancestry cluster than the roughly 700-donor mean. In a later analysis, TCR association rates were found to vary across HLA loci, with the most associated TCRs seen for DRB1 alleles and the fewest for HLA-C alleles. The sequencing pipeline was judged likely to have produced a cluster of highly shared sequence variants as a technical artifact. Most CMV-associated TCR beta chains appeared to be HLA-restricted in a later analysis, and the HLA associations seemed to be driven largely by CMV exposure. A later analysis reported that several top co-occurrence clusters appeared linked to parvovirus B19, influenza, CMV and Epstein-Barr virus.

A remark on this clone: Its target antigen remains unknown. No quality values exist for individual bases; no much larger clone is one base distant.

The cohort was made up of roughly 670 healthy bone marrow donors. All cohort members were sampled while nominally healthy, although unrecorded immune exposures were likely present. The donor was CMV seropositive and belonged to the group of 250 to 300 seropositive cohort members. A peripheral blood sample was provided by each donor, and peripheral blood mononuclear cells were used for TCR beta sequencing. The Qiagen DNeasy Blood Extraction Kit was used to extract genomic DNA from the blood cell samples. Library method: the immunoSEQ multiplex PCR assay. A mixture of 60 forward primers for TCR Vbeta segments and 13 reverse primers for TCR Jbeta segments was used in the multiplex PCR. A multiplex PCR assay on genomic DNA amplified the CDR3 region of rearranged TCR beta genes. On the Illumina HiSeq System, the amplified TCR beta libraries were sequenced as 87-base-pair reads. The original pipeline was this. Across the 500 to 850 repertoires, a later analysis counted 78 million or so unique TCR beta chains, approximately 12 million of which were shared by at least two donors. A nearest-neighbor algorithm error-corrected the raw reads and collapsed the reads into unique sequences, merging closely related sequences to remove PCR and sequencing errors. CDR3 sequences were aligned to IMGT reference sequences to assign V, D and J gene segments. Each retained sequence needed at least a six-nucleotide match to both a V gene segment and a J gene segment. Rearrangements were classified as productive when the CDR3 lacked stop codons and remained in frame with V and J, and all other rearrangements were classified as non-productive. Following IMGT convention, CDR3 was defined as the stretch from the second conserved V-encoded cysteine to the conserved J-encoded phenylalanine. In an earlier analysis of approximately 500 of the donors, sequences lacking an unambiguous match to a single V gene segment were excluded. An earlier analysis of a few hundred of the donors called V segments functional above 56.7% productive rearrangements and segregating when the between-donor standard deviation exceeded 5%. A statistical classification framework was built for diagnosing cytomegalovirus status from the catalog of TCR beta chain sequences. A later analysis assigned V and J genes by comparing TCR nucleotide sequences with IMGT/GENE-DB human TR gene sequences. In a later analysis, CDR3 sequences and most-parsimonious VDJ recombination scenarios were assigned using the TCRdist pipeline. In a later analysis, every TCR beta chain was defined by the combination of its CDR3 amino acid sequence and its V-gene family, and reads without a unique V-gene family were dropped. A later analysis removed 592 highly shared, low-generation-probability nucleotide sequences to deal with suspected cross-contamination and a sequencing artifact. In a later analysis, a clonal expansion index was calculated for each public chain from normalized within-repertoire ranks of inferred template counts. Generation probabilities in a later analysis came from a VDJ recombination model fitted to out-of-frame rearrangements, and those results were checked against IGoR. In a later analysis, hypergeometric tests were used to score TCR-TCR, TCR-HLA and TCR-CMV co-occurrence, with a repertoire-size bias correction applied to TCR pairs. To estimate false discovery rates, a later analysis permuted the HLA or CMV assignments 20 times. In a later analysis, co-occurring TCRs were grouped with DBSCAN, and TCRdist sequence similarity was added when clustering was performed within HLA-allele-positive subsets. Repertoires with fewer than 30,000 or more than 120,000 public chains were left out of co-occurrence clustering, as were about 5 repertoires with anomalous nucleotide sharing. TCRdb stores this immuneACCESS table with in-frame sequences only. Part of the clones is absent; in the studies checked, under half of the shortfall reflects unresolved V genes, and no reason is known for the rest. For V, J and clone size, that table is used; D and trimming come from the DNA. The sample has roughly 130,000 clones on record, 74% of them singletons. The top ten clones comprise around 5.5% of the sample.

Sequencing was done on a sample of PBMCs. This TCR derives from a woman aged 45 to 65 in good health and CMV-seropositive.

This receptor has the CDR3 CASRPLAGQVGGYTF. The DNA reads as follows: TGTGCCAGCAGACCACTCGCGGGGCAGGTGGGTGGCTACACCTTC. This receptor chain uses TRBV27 and TRBJ1-2; possibly the D gene is TRBD1, per 5 matching bases. Reading from cysteine to phenylalanine, the CDR3 counts 15 amino acids. The kept DNA is CDR3 alone, 45 bases in frame from the first base. Deletion took 6 bases off V and 7 bases off J, with a span of 21 bases between the germline ends. In the germline V gene (reference sequence), CDR1 corresponds to MNHEY and CDR2 to SMNVEV.